This TCR beta chain came from a study of T cells in tuberculosis. Study-wide points: Active tuberculosis patients had shorter CDR3-alpha; the beta difference was nonsignificant.

From germline, CDR1 is MNHEY and CDR2 SVGAGI. With 6 bases removed from V and 1 base from J, the gap between germline ends came to 7 bases. This CDR3 spans 12 amino acids. Notes on this clone: What it binds is unknown.

TCRdb's copy holds only in-frame clones and misses some; the assay was immunoSEQ multiplex PCR. The repertoire holds about 29,000 clones, with around 89% as singletons. Material: PBMCs. The receptor was derived from a donor between 10 and 35 years old with latent tuberculosis or without tuberculosis infection. V and J are TRBV6-5 and TRBJ2-7; no firm D call. The CDR3: CASSSRSYEQYF. DNA of the CDR3: TGTGCCAGCAGCAGCAGGTCCTACGAGCAGTACTTC.